The 5 T cell receptor beta chains below all came from one sample that was sequenced in a study of blood T cells in healthy people across ages (dated by TCRdb to the mid-2010s). The library was produced with 5' RACE. The sequencer listed for this sample is Illumina HiSeq 2500. The second PCR ran for about 7 to 11 cycles and used a J-beta primer mix along with a sample-barcoded 5' primer. TCRdb handled the public reads itself, with Q25 trimming in fastp and clone calling in MiXCR, and kept productive beta chains. Here each entry gathers all rows of one CDR3 protein and keeps the most common genes and DNA. The sample table holds a few hundred thousand distinct CDR3 sequences, of which 27% were seen once. Jointly, the top ten make up 3.6% of the sample. The same sample was also used in a study of T cells of mothers and their children.

What was sequenced was blood. Receptors originate from a boy younger than 10 in good health.

The CDR3 region is CASSVDPSGNTQYF. CDR3 nucleotides: TGTGCCAGCAGCGTAGATCCTAGCGGAAATACGCAGTATTTT. The V gene is TRBV9, the J gene TRBJ2-3; 7 nucleotides align to TRBD2. The V and J ends lost 0 bases and 7 bases, in that order; junction bases with no gene match: 5. The length of the CDR3 is 14 residues. CDR1 and CDR2 (germline): SGDLS, YYNGEE.

The chain has TRBV6-5 and TRBJ1-2; D gene ambiguous. V gave up 6 bases and J gave up 4 bases, with 15 bases separating them. The germline V gene encodes CDR1 MNHEY and CDR2 SVGAGI. The CDR3 contains 14 residues. The CDR3 DNA reads TGTGCCAGCAGCCGTGGACTCGATCGCTATGGCTACACCTTC. Its protein product is CASSRGLDRYGYTF.

This sequence joins TRBV11-1 and TRBJ1-1; D is possibly TRBD1 (5 bases). The CDR3 spans 16 residues. Trimming removed 4 bases from V and 5 bases from J, with 20 bases in between. CDR1 SGHAT and CDR2 FQDESV come from the germline V gene (reference sequence). CDR3 sequence reads: CASSSEPHDRPTEAFF. Here the CDR3 DNA reads TGTGCCAGCAGCTCAGAACCCCATGACAGACCGACTGAAGCTTTCTTT.

The table lists this clonotype with a count of one. In nucleotides, the CDR3 is TGTGCCAGCAGCTTCTCCGGGGGGCCTGACGATGGCTACACCTTC. Translating gives CASSFSGGPDDGYTF. This rearrangement joins TRBV9 to TRBJ1-2; D may be TRBD1 (6 bases). V shed 4 bases and J shed 6 bases, with 19 bases lying between them. The germline V gene encodes CDR1 SGDLS and CDR2 YYNGEE. This CDR3 contains 15 residues.

The chain couples TRBV4-3 to TRBJ2-1; the match to TRBD2 covers 7 bases. Germline V gene data show CDR1 as LGHNA and CDR2 as YSLEER. V was pared by 0 bases and J by 4 bases, with 9 bases of the junction left unmatched. The CDR3 has 17 amino acids. As DNA, the CDR3 is TGCGCCAGCAGCCAAGATCACGGGGCCGGGGGGTACAATGAGCAGTTCTTC. Residues: CASSQDHGAGGYNEQFF.